These 2 T cell receptor beta chains were all obtained from the same sample, sequenced in a study of PD-1 blockade in mismatch repair-deficient tumors. Produced via immunoSEQ multiplex PCR; TCRdb's table is partial and in-frame only. The data contain about 68,000 clones, 60% to 80% of them singletons. The sequencing used peripheral blood, collected 2 weeks after starting pembrolizumab. The origin of the receptors is an adult with mismatch repair-deficient cancer.

The chain uses TRBV30 and TRBJ2-2; D is unclear. Trimming took off 8 bases at V and 5 bases at J, with 15 bases between the two ends. Germline V CDR1 and CDR2: GTSNPN, SVGIG (reference sequence). This CDR3 is 13 amino acids long. CDR3: CALTQAPTGELFF. The CDR3 coding sequence is TGTGCCCTAACGCAAGCCCCGACCGGGGAGCTGTTTTTT.

The V and J genes are TRBV19 and TRBJ1-3; D call uncertain. The germline V gene has CDR1 LNHDA and CDR2 SQIVND (reference sequence). The CDR3 covers 16 residues. V was shortened by 8 bases and J by 0 bases, with 17 bases between the two germline ends. The CDR3 protein is CASAPMGYRSGNTIYF. The CDR3 coding sequence is TGTGCCAGTGCCCCCATGGGATATCGCTCTGGAAACACCATATATTTT.